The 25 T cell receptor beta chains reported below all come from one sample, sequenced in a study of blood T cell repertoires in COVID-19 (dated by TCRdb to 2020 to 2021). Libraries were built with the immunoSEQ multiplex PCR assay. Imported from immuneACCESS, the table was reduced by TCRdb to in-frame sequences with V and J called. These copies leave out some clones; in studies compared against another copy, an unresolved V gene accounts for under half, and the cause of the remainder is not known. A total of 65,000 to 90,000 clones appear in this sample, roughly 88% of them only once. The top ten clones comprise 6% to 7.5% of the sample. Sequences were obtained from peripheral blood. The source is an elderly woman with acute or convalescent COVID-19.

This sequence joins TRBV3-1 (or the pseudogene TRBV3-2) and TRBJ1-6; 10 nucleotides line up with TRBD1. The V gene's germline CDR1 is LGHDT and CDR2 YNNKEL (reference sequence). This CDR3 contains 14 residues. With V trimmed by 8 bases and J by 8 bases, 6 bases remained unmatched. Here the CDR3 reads CASGVGTGDSPLHF. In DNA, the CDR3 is TGTGCCAGCGGGGTTGGGACAGGGGATTCACCCCTCCACTTT.

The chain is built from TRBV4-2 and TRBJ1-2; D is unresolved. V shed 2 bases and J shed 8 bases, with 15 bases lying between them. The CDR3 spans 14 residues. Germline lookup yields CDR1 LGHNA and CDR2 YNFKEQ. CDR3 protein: CASSQTSRSWGYTF. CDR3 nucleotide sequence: TGTGCCAGCAGCCAAACGAGTCGGAGTTGGGGCTACACCTTC.

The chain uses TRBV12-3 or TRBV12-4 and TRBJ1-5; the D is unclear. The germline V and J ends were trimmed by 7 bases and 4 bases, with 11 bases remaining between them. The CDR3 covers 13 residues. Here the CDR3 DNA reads TGTGCCAGCACTAAAGAGGCGAATCAGCCCCAGCATTTT. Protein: CASTKEANQPQHF.

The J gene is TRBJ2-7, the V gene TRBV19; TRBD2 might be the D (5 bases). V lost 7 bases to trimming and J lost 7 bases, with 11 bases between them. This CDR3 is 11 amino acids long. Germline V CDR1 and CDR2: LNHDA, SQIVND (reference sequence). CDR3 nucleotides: TGTGCCAGTACCACCGGCGGGGAGCAGTACTTC. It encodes CASTTGGEQYF.

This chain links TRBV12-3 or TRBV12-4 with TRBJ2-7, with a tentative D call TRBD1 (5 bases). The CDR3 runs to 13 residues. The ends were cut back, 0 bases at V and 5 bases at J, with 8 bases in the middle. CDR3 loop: CASSLAGHHEQYF. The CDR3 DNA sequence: TGTGCCAGCAGTTTAGCGGGGCACCACGAGCAGTACTTC.

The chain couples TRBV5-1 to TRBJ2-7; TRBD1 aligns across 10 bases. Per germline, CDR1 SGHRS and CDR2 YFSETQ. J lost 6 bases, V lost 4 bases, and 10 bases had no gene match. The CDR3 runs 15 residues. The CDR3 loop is CASSVTTGTGAEQYF. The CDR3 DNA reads TGCGCCAGCAGCGTCACCACCGGGACAGGGGCCGAGCAGTACTTC.

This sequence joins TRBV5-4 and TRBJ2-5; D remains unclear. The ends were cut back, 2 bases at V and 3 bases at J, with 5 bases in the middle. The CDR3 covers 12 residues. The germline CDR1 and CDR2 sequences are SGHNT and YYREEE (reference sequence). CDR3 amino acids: CASSLLEETQYF. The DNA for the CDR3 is TGTGCCAGCAGCTTACTTGAAGAGACCCAGTACTTC.

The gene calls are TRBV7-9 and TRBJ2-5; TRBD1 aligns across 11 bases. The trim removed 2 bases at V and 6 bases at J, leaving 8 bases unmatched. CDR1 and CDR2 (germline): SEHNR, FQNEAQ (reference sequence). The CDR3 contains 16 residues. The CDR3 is CASSLPPGTGGKTQYF. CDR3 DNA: TGTGCCAGCAGCTTACCCCCTGGGACAGGGGGTAAGACCCAGTACTTC. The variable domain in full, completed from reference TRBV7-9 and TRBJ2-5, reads DTGVSQNPRHKITKRGQNVTFRCDPISEHNRLYWYRQTLGQGPEFLTYFQNEAQLEKSRLLSDRFSAERPKGSFSTLEIQRTEQGDSAMYLCASSLPPGTGGKTQYFGPGTRLLVL.

CDR3 in amino acids: CASSYDSAGGYTF. The CDR3 DNA reads as TGTGCCAGCAGCTACGACAGTGCTGGGGGCTACACCTTC. This chain links TRBV6-5 with TRBJ1-2; the D gene is possibly TRBD1 (5 bases). V was cut by 6 bases and J by 8 bases, with 16 bases left in between. Looked up from germline, CDR1 is MNHEY and CDR2 is SVGAGI. This CDR3 is built from 13 residues.

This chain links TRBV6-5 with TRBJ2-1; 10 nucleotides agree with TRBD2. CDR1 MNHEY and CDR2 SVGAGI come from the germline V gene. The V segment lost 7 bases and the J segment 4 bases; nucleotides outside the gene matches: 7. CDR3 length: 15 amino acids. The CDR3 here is CASTTGTSAYNEQFF. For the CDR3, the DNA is TGTGCCAGCACTACCGGGACTAGCGCGTACAATGAGCAGTTCTTC.

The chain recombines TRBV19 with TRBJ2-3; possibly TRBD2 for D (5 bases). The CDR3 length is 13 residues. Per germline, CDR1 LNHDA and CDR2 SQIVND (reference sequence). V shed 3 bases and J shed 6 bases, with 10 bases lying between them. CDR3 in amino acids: CASSILRADTQYF. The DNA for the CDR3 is TGTGCCAGTAGTATTTTGCGGGCTGATACGCAGTATTTT.

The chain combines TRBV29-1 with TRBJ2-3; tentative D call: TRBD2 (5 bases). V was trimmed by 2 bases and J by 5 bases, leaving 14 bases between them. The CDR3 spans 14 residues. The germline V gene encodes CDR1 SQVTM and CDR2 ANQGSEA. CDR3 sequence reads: CSVETRVGVDTQYF. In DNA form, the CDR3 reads TGCAGCGTTGAAACTAGGGTTGGTGTAGATACGCAGTATTTT.

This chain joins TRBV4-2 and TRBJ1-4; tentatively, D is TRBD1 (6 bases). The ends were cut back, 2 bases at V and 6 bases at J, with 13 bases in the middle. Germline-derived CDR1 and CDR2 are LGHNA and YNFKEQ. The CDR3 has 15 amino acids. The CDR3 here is CASSQKQGGDEKLFF. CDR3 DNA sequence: TGTGCCAGCAGCCAAAAACAGGGTGGGGATGAAAAACTGTTTTTT.

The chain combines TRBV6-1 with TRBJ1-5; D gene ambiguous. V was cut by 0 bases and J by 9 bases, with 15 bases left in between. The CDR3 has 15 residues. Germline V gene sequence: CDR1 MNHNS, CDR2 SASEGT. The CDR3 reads CASSEAWNPPGPQHF. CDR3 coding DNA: TGTGCCAGCAGTGAAGCGTGGAACCCCCCGGGGCCCCAGCATTTT.

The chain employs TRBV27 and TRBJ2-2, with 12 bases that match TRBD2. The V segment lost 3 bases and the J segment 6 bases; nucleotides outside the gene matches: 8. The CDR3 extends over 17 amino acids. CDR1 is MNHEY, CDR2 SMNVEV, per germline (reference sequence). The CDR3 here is CASSFPLAGGVAGELFF. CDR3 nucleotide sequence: TGTGCCAGCAGTTTCCCACTAGCGGGGGGTGTCGCCGGGGAGCTGTTTTTT.

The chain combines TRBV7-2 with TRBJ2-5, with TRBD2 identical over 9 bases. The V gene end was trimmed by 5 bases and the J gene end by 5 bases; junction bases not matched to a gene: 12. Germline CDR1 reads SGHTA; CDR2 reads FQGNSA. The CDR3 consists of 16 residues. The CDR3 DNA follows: TGTGCCAGCAGCCCCCCGGTCGCGGGGGGGACCGAGACCCAGTACTTC. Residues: CASSPPVAGGTETQYF. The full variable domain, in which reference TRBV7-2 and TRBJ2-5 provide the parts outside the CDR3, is GAGVSQSPSNKVTEKGKDVELRCDPISGHTALYWYRQSLGQGLEFLIYFQGNSAPDKSGLPSDRFSAERTGGSVSTLTIQRTQQEDSAVYLCASSPPVAGGTETQYFGPGTRLLVL.

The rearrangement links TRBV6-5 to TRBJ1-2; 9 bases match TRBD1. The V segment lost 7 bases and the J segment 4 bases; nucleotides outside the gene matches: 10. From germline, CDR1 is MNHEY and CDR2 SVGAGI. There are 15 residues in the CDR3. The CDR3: CASTLTGGKGYGYTF. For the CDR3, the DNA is TGTGCCAGCACCCTAACAGGGGGCAAGGGCTATGGCTACACCTTC.

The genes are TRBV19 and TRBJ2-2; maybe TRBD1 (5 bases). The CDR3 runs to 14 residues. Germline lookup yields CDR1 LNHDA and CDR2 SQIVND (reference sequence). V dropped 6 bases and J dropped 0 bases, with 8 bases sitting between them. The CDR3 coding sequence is TGTGCCAGTAGCAGGGTGGCGAACACCGGGGAGCTGTTTTTT. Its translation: CASSRVANTGELFF.

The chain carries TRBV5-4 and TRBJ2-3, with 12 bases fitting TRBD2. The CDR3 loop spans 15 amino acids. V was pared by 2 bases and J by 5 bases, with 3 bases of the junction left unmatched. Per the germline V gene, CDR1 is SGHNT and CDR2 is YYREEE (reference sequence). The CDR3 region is CASSLSSGREDTQYF. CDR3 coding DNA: TGTGCCAGCAGCTTATCTAGCGGGAGGGAAGATACGCAGTATTTT.

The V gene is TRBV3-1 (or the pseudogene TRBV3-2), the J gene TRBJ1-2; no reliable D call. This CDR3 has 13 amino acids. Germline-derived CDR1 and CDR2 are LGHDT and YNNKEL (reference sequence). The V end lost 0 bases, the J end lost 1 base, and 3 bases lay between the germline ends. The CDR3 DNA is TGTGCCAGCAGCCAAGAGTATAACTATGGCTACACCTTC. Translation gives CASSQEYNYGYTF.

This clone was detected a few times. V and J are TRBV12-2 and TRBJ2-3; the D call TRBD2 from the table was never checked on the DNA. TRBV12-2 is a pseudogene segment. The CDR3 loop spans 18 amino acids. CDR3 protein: CASRSGPPGLRPYDTQYF. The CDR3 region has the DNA TGTGCAAGTCGCTCAGGCCCCCCGGGACTTCGTCCATACGATACGCAGTATTTT.

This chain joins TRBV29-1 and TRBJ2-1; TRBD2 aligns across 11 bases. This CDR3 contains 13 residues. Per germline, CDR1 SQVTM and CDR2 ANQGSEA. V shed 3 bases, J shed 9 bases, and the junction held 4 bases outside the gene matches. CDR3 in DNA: TGCAGCGTTGATAGCGGGAGGGCCGGTGAGCAGTTCTTC. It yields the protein CSVDSGRAGEQFF.

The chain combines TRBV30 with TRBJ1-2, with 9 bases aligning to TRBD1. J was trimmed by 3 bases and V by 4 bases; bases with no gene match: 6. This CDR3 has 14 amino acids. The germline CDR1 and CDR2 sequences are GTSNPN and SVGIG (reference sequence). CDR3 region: CAWTRDRDYYGYTF. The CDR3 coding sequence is TGTGCCTGGACCCGGGACAGGGACTACTATGGCTACACCTTC.

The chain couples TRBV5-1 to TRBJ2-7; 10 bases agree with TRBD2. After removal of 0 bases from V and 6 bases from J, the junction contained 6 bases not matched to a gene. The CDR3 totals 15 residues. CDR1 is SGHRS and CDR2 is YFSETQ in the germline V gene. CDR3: CASSLESSGRGEQYF. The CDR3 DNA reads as TGCGCCAGCAGCTTGGAGTCTAGCGGGAGAGGCGAGCAGTACTTC.

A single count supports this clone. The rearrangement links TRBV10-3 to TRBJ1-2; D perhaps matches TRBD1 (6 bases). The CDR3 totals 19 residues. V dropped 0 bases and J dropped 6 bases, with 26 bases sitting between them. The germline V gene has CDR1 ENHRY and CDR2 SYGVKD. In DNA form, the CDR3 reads TGTGCCATCAGTGAGTCGACCTCTCTTTTGGGGGGGCTTCTGAATGGCTACACCTTC. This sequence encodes CAISESTSLLGGLLNGYTF.